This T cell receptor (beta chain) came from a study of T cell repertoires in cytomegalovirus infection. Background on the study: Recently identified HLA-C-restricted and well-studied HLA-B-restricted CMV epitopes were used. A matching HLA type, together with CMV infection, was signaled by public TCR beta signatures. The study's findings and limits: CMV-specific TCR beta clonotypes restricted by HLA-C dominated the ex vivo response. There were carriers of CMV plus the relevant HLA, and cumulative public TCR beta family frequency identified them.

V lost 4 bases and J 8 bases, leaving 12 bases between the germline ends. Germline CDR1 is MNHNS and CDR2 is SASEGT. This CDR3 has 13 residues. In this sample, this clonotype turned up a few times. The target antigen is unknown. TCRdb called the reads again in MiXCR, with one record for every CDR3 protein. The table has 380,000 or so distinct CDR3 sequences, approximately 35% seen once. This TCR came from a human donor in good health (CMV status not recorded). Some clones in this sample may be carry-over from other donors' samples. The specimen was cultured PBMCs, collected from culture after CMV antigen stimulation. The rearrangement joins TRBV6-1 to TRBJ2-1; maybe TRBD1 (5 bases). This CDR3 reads CASSATRAYEQFF. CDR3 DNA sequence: TGTGCCAGCAGTGCCACCAGGGCCTATGAGCAGTTCTTC.